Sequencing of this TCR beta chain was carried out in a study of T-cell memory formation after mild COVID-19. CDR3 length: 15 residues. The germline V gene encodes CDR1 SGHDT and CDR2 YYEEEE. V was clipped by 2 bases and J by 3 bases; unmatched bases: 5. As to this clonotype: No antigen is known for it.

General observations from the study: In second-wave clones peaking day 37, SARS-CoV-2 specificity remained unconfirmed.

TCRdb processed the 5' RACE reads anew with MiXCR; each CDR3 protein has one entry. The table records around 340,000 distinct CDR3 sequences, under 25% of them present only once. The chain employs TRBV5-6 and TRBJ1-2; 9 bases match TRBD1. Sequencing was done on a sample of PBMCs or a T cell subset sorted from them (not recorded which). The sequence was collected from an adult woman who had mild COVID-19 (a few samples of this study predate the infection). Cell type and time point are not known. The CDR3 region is CASSFGQGFDYGYTF. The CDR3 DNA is TGTGCCAGCAGCTTCGGACAGGGGTTTGACTATGGCTACACCTTC.